Each of the 4 T cell receptor beta chains below was sequenced from the same sample in a study of blood T cell repertoires in COVID-19. The data were produced by immunoSEQ multiplex PCR, yet TCRdb's version contains in-frame clones alone and is incomplete. This repertoire shows approximately 170,000 clones, approximately 84% found once; its top ten account for about a tenth. What was sequenced was peripheral blood. These receptors all stem from a man aged 65-85 years with active or convalescent COVID-19.

This chain joins TRBV6-1 and TRBJ2-1; 7 nucleotides match TRBD2. CDR3 size: 16 residues. The germline gives CDR1 MNHNS, CDR2 SASEGT. Unmatched junction bases numbered 13, after V lost 4 bases and J lost 7 bases. The CDR3 bases are TGTGCCAGCAGTGTACGGCCGTGGGCGGGAGTGAATGAGCAGTTCTTC. Its translation is CASSVRPWAGVNEQFF.

The chain is built from TRBV6-6 and TRBJ2-1, with TRBD1 matching over 9 bases. Trimming cost V 2 bases and J 16 bases; bases outside gene matches: 9. The CDR3 sequence is 13 residues long. Germline loops: CDR1 MNHNY, CDR2 SVGAGI (reference sequence). CDR3 in amino acids: CASSYVEGQGNFF. The CDR3 bases are TGTGCCAGCAGTTACGTGGAGGGACAGGGCAATTTCTTC.

The chain couples TRBV3-1 (or the pseudogene TRBV3-2) to TRBJ1-5, with 7 bases that match TRBD1. The CDR3 is made up of 16 amino acids. V lost 3 bases, J lost 0 bases, and 5 bases stayed unmatched. In germline, CDR1 is LGHDT, CDR2 YNNKEL (reference sequence). The CDR3 region is CASSQGTVYSNQPQHF. CDR3 bases: TGTGCCAGCAGCCAGGGGACAGTATATAGCAATCAGCCCCAGCATTTT.

A single count supports this clone. This sequence joins TRBV5-8 and TRBJ2-1; D not resolved. Germline V gene sequence: CDR1 SGHTS, CDR2 YDEGEE. V dropped 4 bases and J dropped 4 bases, with 9 bases sitting between them. CDR3 size: 13 residues. The CDR3 reads CASSRARYNEQFF. CDR3 nucleotide sequence: TGTGCCAGCAGCAGAGCGCGATACAATGAGCAGTTCTTC.